This T cell receptor beta chain was sequenced during a study of regulatory T cells in long-lasting Graves disease. The table lists this clonotype with a few counts. Arm-PCR of CDR3 regions with iRepertoire HTBI primers generated TCR beta libraries. TCRdb re-analysed the multiplex PCR reads in MiXCR, keeping a single row per CDR3 protein. The sample lists some 250,000 distinct CDR3 sequences, roughly a fifth occurring once. The time point denotes: newly diagnosed GD, antithyroid drugs for less than 3 months. TCR sequences were obtained from RNA taken from PBMCs. CDR1 is SGHTA and CDR2 is FQGNSA in the germline V gene. J gave up 2 bases and V 8 bases, and 9 bases lay outside the gene matches. CDR3 length equals 16 residues.

The sample here was peripheral blood mononuclear cells (PBMCs), taken at new diagnosis, from a patient treated with antithyroid drugs. The chain employs TRBV7-2 and TRBJ2-3; 11 bases are a match to TRBD2. The TCR was taken from a female donor with Graves disease. For the CDR3, the DNA is TGTGCCAGCCGACGGACTAGCGGGTCCTACACAGATACGCAGTATTTT. The encoded protein is CASRRTSGSYTDTQYF.